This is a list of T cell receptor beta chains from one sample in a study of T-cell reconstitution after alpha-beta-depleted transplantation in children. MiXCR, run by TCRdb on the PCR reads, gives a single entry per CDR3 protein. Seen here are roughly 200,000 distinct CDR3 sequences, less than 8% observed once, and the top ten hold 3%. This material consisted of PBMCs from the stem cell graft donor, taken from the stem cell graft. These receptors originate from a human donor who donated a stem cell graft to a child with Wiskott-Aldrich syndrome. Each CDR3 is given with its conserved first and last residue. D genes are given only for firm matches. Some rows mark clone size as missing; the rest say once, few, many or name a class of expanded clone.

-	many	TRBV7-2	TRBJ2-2	CASSPPPARDTGELFF	TGTGCCAGCAGCCCACCCCCAGCGAGGGACACCGGGGAGCTGTTTTTT
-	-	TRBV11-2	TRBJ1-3	CASSLTLTSTGNTIYF	TGTGCCAGCAGCTTAACTCTAACCTCCACTGGAAACACCATATATTTT
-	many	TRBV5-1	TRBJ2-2	CASSFSRRLNTGELFF	TGCGCCAGCAGCTTTTCCAGGCGCCTTAACACCGGGGAGCTGTTTTTT
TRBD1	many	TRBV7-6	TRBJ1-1	CASSSGQGVDTEAFF	TGTGCCAGCAGCTCGGGACAGGGTGTAGACACTGAAGCTTTCTTT
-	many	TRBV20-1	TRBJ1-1	CTPIGGSGTEAFF	TGCACTCCGATAGGAGGGTCCGGCACTGAAGCTTTCTTT
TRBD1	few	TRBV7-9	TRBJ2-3	CASSLGGGGDTQYF	TGTGCCAGCAGCTTAGGAGGGGGCGGAGATACGCAGTATTTT
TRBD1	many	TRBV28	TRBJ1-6	CAGGLGQTGSPLHF	TGTGCCGGTGGTTTGGGACAGACGGGTTCACCCCTCCACTTT
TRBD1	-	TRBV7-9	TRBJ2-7	CASSSMGQGAYEQYF	TGTGCCAGCAGCTCCATGGGACAGGGGGCCTACGAGCAGTACTTC
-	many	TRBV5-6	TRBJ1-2	CASSLEPSNYGYTF	TGTGCCAGCAGTTTGGAACCTTCCAACTATGGCTACACCTTC
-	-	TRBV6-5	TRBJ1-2	CASSPRELYGYTF	TGTGCCAGCAGCCCCAGGGAGCTCTATGGCTACACCTTC
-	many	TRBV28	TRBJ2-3	CASTQGRTDTQYF	TGTGCCAGCACACAGGGACGCACAGATACGCAGTATTTT
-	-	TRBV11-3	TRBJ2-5	CASSRGQKETQYF	TGTGCCAGCAGCCGAGGACAGAAAGAGACCCAGTACTTC
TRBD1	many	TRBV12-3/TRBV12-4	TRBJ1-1	CASSPRTGFVMNTEAFF	TGTGCCAGCAGTCCCCGGACAGGTTTCGTAATGAACACTGAAGCTTTCTTT
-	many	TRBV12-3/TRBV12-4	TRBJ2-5	CASSPYIKTQYF	TGTGCCAGCAGTCCCTACATTAAGACCCAGTACTTC
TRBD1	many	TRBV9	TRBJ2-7	CASSDGQAAYEQYF	TGTGCCAGCAGCGACGGACAGGCCGCCTACGAGCAGTACTTC
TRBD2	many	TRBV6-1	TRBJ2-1	CASSPILLGLAEYNEQFF	TGTGCCAGCAGCCCAATACTCCTCGGGCTAGCGGAGTACAATGAGCAGTTCTTC
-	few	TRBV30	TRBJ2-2	CAWIHRHAANTGELFF	TGTGCCTGGATTCACCGACACGCCGCGAACACCGGGGAGCTGTTTTTT
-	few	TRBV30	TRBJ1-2	CAWSDSNYGYTF	TGTGCCTGGAGTGACAGTAACTATGGCTACACCTTC
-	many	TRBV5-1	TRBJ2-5	CASSAGQYQETQYF	TGCGCCAGCAGCGCGGGACAGTATCAAGAGACCCAGTACTTC
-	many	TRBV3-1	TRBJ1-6	CASSQDGRGGSPLHF	TGTGCCAGCAGCCAAGACGGACGGGGGGGATCACCCCTCCACTTT
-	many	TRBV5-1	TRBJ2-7	CASSLVGSSYEQYF	TGCGCCAGCAGCTTGGTTGGCAGCTCCTACGAGCAGTACTTC
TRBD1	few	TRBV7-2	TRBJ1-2	CASSLRQGAIYGYTF	TGTGCCAGCAGCTTGAGACAGGGTGCGATCTACGGCTACACCTTC
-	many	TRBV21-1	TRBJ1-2	CARFDKDDRDGYTF	TGTGCCAGATTCGACAAGGACGACCGGGATGGCTACACCTTC
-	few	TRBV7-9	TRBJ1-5	CASSLDGTGTNQPQHF	TGTGCCAGCAGCTTAGATGGGACGGGGACAAATCAGCCCCAGCATTTT
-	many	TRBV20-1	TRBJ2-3	CSARERGSTDTQYF	TGCAGTGCTAGAGAGCGGGGAAGCACAGATACGCAGTATTTT
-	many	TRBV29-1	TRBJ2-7	CSVTDSGEQYF	TGCAGCGTTACCGACTCGGGCGAGCAGTACTTC
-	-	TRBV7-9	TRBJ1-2	CASSSDGQYGYTF	TGTGCCAGCAGCTCCGACGGACAGTATGGCTACACCTTC
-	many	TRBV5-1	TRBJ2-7	CASSLEHLFLEQYF	TGCGCCAGCAGCTTGGAACACCTCTTCCTCGAGCAGTACTTC
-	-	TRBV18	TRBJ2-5	CASSPAGGETQYF	TGTGCCAGCTCACCGGCCGGGGGAGAGACCCAGTACTTC
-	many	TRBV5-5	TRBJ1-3	CASSWDWLGGNTIYF	TGTGCCAGCAGCTGGGACTGGCTCGGGGGAAACACCATATATTTT
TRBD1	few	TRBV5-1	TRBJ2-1	CASSLLQGGYNEQFF	TGCGCCAGCAGCTTGTTACAGGGGGGCTACAATGAGCAGTTCTTC
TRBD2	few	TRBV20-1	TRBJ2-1	CSAREIAGGSIENEQFF	TGCAGTGCTAGGGAGATAGCGGGAGGTTCTATTGAGAATGAGCAGTTCTTC
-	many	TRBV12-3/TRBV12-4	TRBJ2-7	CASSSYVAHEQYF	TGTGCCAGCAGTAGTTATGTGGCCCACGAGCAGTACTTC
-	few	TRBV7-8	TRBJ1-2	CASSSSTGFALQYGYTF	TGTGCCAGCAGCTCTTCGACAGGTTTTGCGTTGCAATATGGCTACACCTTC
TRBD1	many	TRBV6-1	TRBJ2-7	CASSAQGAVGSYEQYF	TGTGCCAGCAGTGCACAGGGGGCGGTGGGCTCCTACGAGCAGTACTTC
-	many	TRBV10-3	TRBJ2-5	CAISDPGVQETQYF	TGTGCCATCAGTGACCCCGGAGTCCAAGAGACCCAGTACTTC
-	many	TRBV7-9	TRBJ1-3	CASSLAGGGNTIYF	TGTGCCAGCAGCTTAGCGGGCGGAGGAAACACCATATATTTT
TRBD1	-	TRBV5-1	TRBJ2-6	CASSQGTGFSGANVLTF	TGCGCCAGCAGCCAGGGGACAGGGTTCTCCGGGGCCAACGTCCTGACTTTC
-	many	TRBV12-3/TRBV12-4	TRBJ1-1	CASSSTAEAFF	TGTGCCAGCAGTTCAACAGCTGAAGCTTTCTTT